This paragraph covers one T cell receptor (beta chain) sequence. Its antigen is undetermined. Sequencing was done on patients that had shown CD8+CD57+ cell expansion by flow cytometry. Each patient had severe acquired aplastic anemia. This record comes from a study of CD8+CD57+ T cells in acquired aplastic anemia. Study conclusions and caveats: About 30 CD8+ CDR3 sequences occurred in both the patients and the controls.

CDR1 is LNHNV, CDR2 YYDKDF, per germline (reference sequence). V lost 4 bases, J lost 5 bases, and 9 bases lay in between. This CDR3 has 13 residues. Genomic DNA served as template for TCR beta VDJ and CDR3 profiling. In TCRdb, the reads were re-called with MiXCR into one record per CDR3 protein. The repertoire has 100,000 to 150,000 distinct CDR3 sequences, about 43% of them found once; the top ten carry 2.6%. Sequencing input: sorted CD4+, CD8+, or CD8+CD57+ T cells (not recorded which) from PBMCs. The source is a human donor with aplastic anemia. V and J are TRBV15 and TRBJ2-1; no reliable D call. CDR3 bases: TGTGCCACCAGCATAAGACCTGACAATGAGCAGTTCTTC. This codes for CATSIRPDNEQFF.